Following are 17 T cell receptor beta chains from one sample sequenced in a study of blood T cell repertoires in COVID-19. The data were produced by immunoSEQ multiplex PCR, yet TCRdb's version contains in-frame clones alone and is incomplete. The data hold approximately 470,000 clones, with over 75% observed a single time. Sequenced input: peripheral blood. These receptor sequences come from a human donor in a cohort sampled during active COVID-19.

The chain is built from TRBV4-1 and TRBJ1-5; D remains ambiguous. This CDR3 is 17 amino acids long. Germline-derived CDR1 and CDR2 are MGHRA and YSYEKL. V lost 1 base to trimming and J lost 2 bases, with 15 bases between them. In DNA form, the CDR3 reads TGCGCCAGCAGCCAAGGTGCGGGGTCGCCCGGCAATCAGCCCCAGCATTTT. Its protein is CASSQGAGSPGNQPQHF.

The chain links TRBV5-6 to TRBJ2-7; D possibly corresponds to TRBD2 (6 bases). CDR1 and CDR2 (germline): SGHDT, YYEEEE. The ends were cut back, 0 bases at V and 5 bases at J, with 12 bases in the middle. The CDR3 runs 14 residues. The CDR3 reads CASSLAGAVDEQYF. The CDR3 DNA reads as TGTGCCAGCAGCTTGGCGGGAGCAGTTGACGAGCAGTACTTC.

The chain combines TRBV5-5 with TRBJ2-5, with TRBD2 matching over 7 bases. This CDR3 has 16 residues. Germline V lookup: CDR1 SGHKS, CDR2 YYEKEE (reference sequence). V lost 0 bases to trimming and J lost 2 bases; unmatched junction nucleotides: 7. The CDR3 region is CASSLDASGYQETQYF. The CDR3 DNA reads TGTGCCAGCAGCTTGGATGCTAGCGGATATCAAGAGACCCAGTACTTC.

The chain joins TRBV24-1 to TRBJ1-5; D might be TRBD1 (5 bases). The CDR3 consists of 15 residues. CDR1 is KGHDR, CDR2 SFDVKD, per germline. The ends were cut back, 4 bases at V and 6 bases at J, with 15 bases in the middle. In DNA, the CDR3 is TGTGCCACCAGTGACTCTCGGATCGGGGGTCAGCCCCAGCATTTT. Amino acid sequence: CATSDSRIGGQPQHF.

This chain's CDR3 is CASSSPVGGAFSYNEQFF. The CDR3 bases are TGCGCCAGCAGCTCACCCGTAGGGGGGGCGTTCTCCTACAATGAGCAGTTCTTC. The chain links TRBV5-1 to TRBJ2-1; tentative D call: TRBD2 (7 bases). Germline V gene sequence: CDR1 SGHRS, CDR2 YFSETQ. The CDR3 spans 18 residues. Trimming took 3 bases from V and 0 from J, leaving 19 bases between them.

V gene TRBV3-1 (or the pseudogene TRBV3-2) combines with J gene TRBJ2-1, with 7 bases lining up with TRBD2. The CDR3 covers 15 residues. Germline V gene sequence: CDR1 LGHDT, CDR2 YNNKEL (reference sequence). V trimming: 0 bases; J trimming: 12 bases; junction bases outside the gene matches: 11. The CDR3 is CASSQDSGRPNRQFF. In nucleotides, the CDR3 is TGTGCCAGCAGCCAAGACTCCGGGAGGCCCAATCGGCAGTTCTTC.

The V call is TRBV9, the J call TRBJ2-7, with TRBD1 matching over 9 bases. Germline trimming cut 4 bases from V and 4 bases from J; bases unmatched to any gene: 9. The CDR3 extends over 15 amino acids. Germline CDR1 is SGDLS and CDR2 is YYNGEE. This CDR3 is CASSPRDRAPYEQYF. DNA of the CDR3: TGTGCCAGCAGCCCGAGGGACAGGGCACCTTACGAGCAGTACTTC.

The chain recombines TRBV6-6 with TRBJ1-1; TRBD1 matches 7 bases. From germline, CDR1 is MNHNY and CDR2 SVGAGI (reference sequence). This CDR3 is built from 13 residues. The trim removed 4 bases at V and 11 bases at J, leaving 10 bases unmatched. CDR3 DNA: TGTGCCAGCAGTTCCTATCGACAGGGTGAGGCTTTCTTT. Its translation: CASSSYRQGEAFF.

This chain uses TRBV19 with TRBJ1-2; tentatively, D is TRBD1 (6 bases). V lost 3 bases and J 6 bases, leaving 26 bases between the germline ends. CDR1 is LNHDA and CDR2 is SQIVND in the germline V gene (reference sequence). The CDR3 is 18 residues long. CDR3 sequence: CASSMDGQRIMATHGYTF. CDR3 nucleotide sequence: TGTGCCAGTAGTATGGACGGACAGAGAATTATGGCTACTCATGGCTACACCTTC.

This rearrangement joins TRBV6-2 or TRBV6-3 to TRBJ2-1; D not certain. Germline CDR1 and CDR2: MNHEY and SVGEGT. This CDR3 is 17 amino acids long. With 0 bases removed from V and 0 bases from J, the gap between germline ends came to 12 bases. The CDR3 DNA sequence: TGTGCCAGCAGTTACTCGAAGTGGCCTTTCTCCTACAATGAGCAGTTCTTC. Translating it yields CASSYSKWPFSYNEQFF.

In this sample, this clone turned up a few times. The chain is built from TRBV12-3 or TRBV12-4 and TRBJ1-1; D is possibly TRBD1 (5 bases). This CDR3 has 13 residues. V lost 5 bases and J 10 bases, leaving 17 bases between the germline ends. In DNA, the CDR3 is TGTGCCAGCAGTCTCGGTCTAGGGGCCGGAGCTTTCTTT. It translates to CASSLGLGAGAFF.

This rearrangement joins TRBV28 to TRBJ2-5; 10 nucleotides agree with TRBD1. With 5 bases clipped from V and 4 bases from J, the junction kept 10 bases outside the gene matches. The germline gives CDR1 MDHEN, CDR2 SYDVKM. The CDR3 has 16 residues. The CDR3 sequence: CASSPTKGQGRETQYF. The CDR3 DNA follows: TGTGCCAGCAGTCCGACCAAGGGACAGGGGCGAGAGACCCAGTACTTC.

J is TRBJ2-2 and V is TRBV30; TRBD2 aligns across 11 bases. The CDR3 covers 15 residues. Germline V gene data show CDR1 as GTSNPN and CDR2 as SVGIG (reference sequence). Trimming removed 4 bases from V and 4 bases from J; junction bases left unmatched: 5. CDR3: CAWTTLAGATGELFF. CDR3 in DNA: TGTGCCTGGACCACACTAGCGGGAGCCACCGGGGAGCTGTTTTTT. The full variable domain, completed using reference TRBV30 and TRBJ2-2, is SQTIHQWPATLVQPVGSPLSLECTVEGTSNPNLYWYRQAAGRGLQLLFYSVGIGQISSEVPQNLSASRPQDRQFILSSKKLLLSDSGFYLCAWTTLAGATGELFFGEGSRLTVL.

V gene TRBV9 combines with J gene TRBJ2-1; TRBD1 matches 8 bases. The germline CDR1 and CDR2 sequences are SGDLS and YYNGEE. This CDR3 has 21 amino acids. J lost 0 bases, V lost 1 base, and 18 bases had no gene match. In DNA, the CDR3 is TGTGCCAGCAGCGTAAAATCGGCGGGACAGGCTTTTTTCCGCTCCTACAATGAGCAGTTCTTC. This codes for CASSVKSAGQAFFRSYNEQFF. Using reference TRBV9 and TRBJ2-1 for the parts outside the CDR3, the full variable domain is DSGVTQTPKHLITATGQRVTLRCSPRSGDLSVYWYQQSLDQGLQFLIQYYNGEERAKGNILERFSAQQFPDLHSELNLSSLELGDSALYFCASSVKSAGQAFFRSYNEQFFGPGTRLTVL.

This clone occurred once. The chain is built from TRBV5-1 and TRBJ2-7; 7 bases are shared with TRBD1. The V segment lost 4 bases and the J segment 3 bases; nucleotides outside the gene matches: 13. Looked up from germline, CDR1 is SGHRS and CDR2 is YFSETQ. The CDR3 contains 16 residues. The CDR3: CASSPRTGPPVYEQYF. For the CDR3, the DNA is TGCGCCAGCAGCCCAAGGACAGGTCCCCCCGTCTACGAGCAGTACTTC. Full variable domain (missing parts from reference TRBV5-1 and TRBJ2-7): KAGVTQTPRYLIKTRGQQVTLSCSPISGHRSVSWYQQTPGQGLQFLFEYFSETQRNKGNFPGRFSGRQFSNSRSEMNVSTLELGDSALYLCASSPRTGPPVYEQYFGPGTRLTVT.

CDR3 coding DNA: TGTGCCTGGAGTCAATACAATGAGCAGTTCTTC. This sequence encodes CAWSQYNEQFF. The rearrangement joins TRBV30 to TRBJ2-1; no firm D call. Germline CDR1 and CDR2: GTSNPN and SVGIG (reference sequence). V gave up 2 bases and J gave up 4 bases, with 3 bases separating them. CDR3 length: 11 amino acids.

The chain joins TRBV2 to TRBJ2-5; D remains unclear. The CDR3 loop spans 13 amino acids. Deletions cut 6 bases from V and 3 bases from J, with 11 bases between. CDR1 and CDR2 from the germline V gene are SNHLY and FYNNEI. CDR3 nucleotide sequence: TGTGCCAGCAGGACGGAGAAAGAAGAGACCCAGTACTTC. This codes for CASRTEKEETQYF.